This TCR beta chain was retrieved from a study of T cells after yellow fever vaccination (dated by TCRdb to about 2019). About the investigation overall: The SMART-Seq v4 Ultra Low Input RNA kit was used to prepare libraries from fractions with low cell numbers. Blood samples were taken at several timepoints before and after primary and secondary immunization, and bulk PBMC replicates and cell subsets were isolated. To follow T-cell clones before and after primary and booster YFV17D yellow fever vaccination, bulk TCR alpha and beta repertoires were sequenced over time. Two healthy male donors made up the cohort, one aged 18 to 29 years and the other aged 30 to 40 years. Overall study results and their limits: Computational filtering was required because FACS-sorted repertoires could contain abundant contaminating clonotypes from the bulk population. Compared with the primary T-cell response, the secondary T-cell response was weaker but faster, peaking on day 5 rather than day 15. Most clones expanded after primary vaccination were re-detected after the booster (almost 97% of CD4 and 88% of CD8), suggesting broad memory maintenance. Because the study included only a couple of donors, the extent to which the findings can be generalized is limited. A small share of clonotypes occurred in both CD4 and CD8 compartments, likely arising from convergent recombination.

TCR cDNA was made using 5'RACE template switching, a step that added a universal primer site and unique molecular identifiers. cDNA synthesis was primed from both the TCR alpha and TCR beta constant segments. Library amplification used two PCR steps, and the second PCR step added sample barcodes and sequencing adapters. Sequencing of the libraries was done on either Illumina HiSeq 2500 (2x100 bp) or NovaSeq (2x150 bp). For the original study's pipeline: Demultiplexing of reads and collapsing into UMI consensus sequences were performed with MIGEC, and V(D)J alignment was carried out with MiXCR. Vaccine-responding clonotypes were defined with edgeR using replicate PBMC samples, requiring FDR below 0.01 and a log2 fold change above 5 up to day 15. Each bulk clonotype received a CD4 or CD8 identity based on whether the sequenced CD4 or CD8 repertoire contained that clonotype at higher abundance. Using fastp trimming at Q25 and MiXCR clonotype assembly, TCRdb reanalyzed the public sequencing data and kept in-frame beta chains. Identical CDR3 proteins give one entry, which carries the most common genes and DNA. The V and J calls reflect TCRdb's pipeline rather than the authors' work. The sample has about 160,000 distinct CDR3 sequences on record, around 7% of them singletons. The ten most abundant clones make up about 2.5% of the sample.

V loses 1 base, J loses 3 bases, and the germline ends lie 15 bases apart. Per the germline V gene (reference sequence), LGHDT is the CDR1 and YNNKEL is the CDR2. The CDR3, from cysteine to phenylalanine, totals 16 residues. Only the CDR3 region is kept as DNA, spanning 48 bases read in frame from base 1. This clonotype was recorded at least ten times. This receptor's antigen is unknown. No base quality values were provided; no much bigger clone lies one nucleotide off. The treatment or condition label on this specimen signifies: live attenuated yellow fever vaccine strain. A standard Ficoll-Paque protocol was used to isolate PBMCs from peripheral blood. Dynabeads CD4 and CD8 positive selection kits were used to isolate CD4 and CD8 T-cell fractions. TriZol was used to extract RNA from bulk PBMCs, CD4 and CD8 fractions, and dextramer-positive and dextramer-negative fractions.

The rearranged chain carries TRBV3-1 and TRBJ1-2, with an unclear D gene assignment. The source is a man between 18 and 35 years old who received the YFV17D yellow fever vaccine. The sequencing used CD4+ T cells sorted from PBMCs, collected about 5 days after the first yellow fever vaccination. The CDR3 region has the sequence CASSQVGSKGYYGYTF. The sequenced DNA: TGTGCCAGCAGCCAAGTGGGGAGTAAGGGTTACTATGGCTACACCTTC.